This entry is about one TCR beta chain. Antigen unknown. This sample was included in a study of identical twins. One entry per CDR3 protein results from TCRdb running MiXCR on the 5' RACE reads. Of roughly 750,000 distinct CDR3 sequences in the sample, 21% were seen once. Among all donors, each was a healthy Caucasian. Study-wide results and caveats: Modelling underestimated the level of out-of-frame TCR alpha sharing observed in monozygotic twins.

This CDR3 has 14 residues. The ends were cut back, 0 bases at V and 5 bases at J, with 7 bases in the middle. Germline V CDR1 and CDR2: SGHNT, YENEEA. These same records also appear under a second study, on T cells expressing NK-cell markers. As that study records: Expanded NKG2C+ T cell clones had unclear HCMV specificity.

The rearrangement uses TRBV11-3 and TRBJ2-2; D not certain. This TCR came from a woman in her late teens or twenties in good health. The sequencing input was PBMCs. CDR3 DNA sequence: TGTGCCAGCAGCTTAGAAATGGGGACCGGGGAGCTGTTTTTT. Translation gives CASSLEMGTGELFF.